What follows are 9 T cell receptor beta chains derived from one specimen sequenced in a study of T cell changes during pregnancy in multiple sclerosis. Generated by immunoSEQ multiplex PCR, the TCRdb table keeps only in-frame clones and is missing some. Among some 40,000 clones listed, about nine tenths were seen once. The sequencing used peripheral blood, collected in the second trimester of pregnancy. The receptors stem from a female donor in good health, enrolled as a control in a pregnancy study.

V gene TRBV6-5 combines with J gene TRBJ2-2; TRBD1 is a possible D gene (6 bases). Per germline, CDR1 MNHEY and CDR2 SVGAGI. The CDR3 has 15 residues. V dropped 2 bases and J dropped 7 bases, with 14 bases sitting between them. CDR3 nucleotide sequence: TGTGCCAGCAGTTACACCACAGGGCGGATCGGGGAGCTGTTTTTT. Protein sequence: CASSYTTGRIGELFF.

This CDR3 is CSARSEQFF. The DNA of the CDR3 is TGCAGTGCTAGAAGCGAGCAGTTCTTC. The gene calls are TRBV20-1 and TRBJ2-1; D unresolved. Germline V CDR1 and CDR2: DFQATT, SNEGSKA (reference sequence). Trimming removed 2 bases from V and 10 bases from J, with 3 bases in between. The CDR3 loop spans 9 amino acids.

The rearrangement joins TRBV6-5 to TRBJ1-2, with a possible D match to TRBD1 (6 bases). CDR3 size: 13 residues. The germline V gene has CDR1 MNHEY and CDR2 SVGAGI. V lost 5 bases, J lost 3 bases, and 10 bases lay in between. The CDR3 sequence: CASSGGLHYGYTF. CDR3 nucleotides: TGTGCCAGCAGTGGGGGCCTTCACTATGGCTACACCTTC.

The chain carries TRBV6-1 and TRBJ2-3; TRBD2 matches at 12 bases. The ends lost 10 bases at V and 2 bases at J; junction bases unmatched: 7. CDR3 length: 15 amino acids. Germline CDR1 and CDR2: MNHNS and SASEGT. CDR3 nucleotides: TGTGCCACCAGGACTAGCGGGGTTCTCACAGATACGCAGTATTTT. It encodes CATRTSGVLTDTQYF.

V usage is TRBV30 and J usage is TRBJ2-7; D is perhaps TRBD2 (6 bases). Germline V CDR1 and CDR2: GTSNPN, SVGIG (reference sequence). This CDR3 is 14 amino acids long. Trimming left V 1 base short and J 3 bases short, with 13 bases between. As DNA, the CDR3 is TGTGCCTGGAGTGAACTGGGGGGATTCTACGAGCAGTACTTC. Protein: CAWSELGGFYEQYF.

This chain links TRBV7-2 with TRBJ2-3; tentative D call: TRBD2 (5 bases). CDR3 length equals 17 residues. Germline-derived CDR1 and CDR2 are SGHTA and FQGNSA. The V gene lost 1 base and the J gene lost 0 bases, with 14 bases spanning the gap. The CDR3 spells CASSLVGMPSSTDTQYF. The CDR3 DNA reads as TGTGCCAGCAGCTTAGTTGGGATGCCTAGCAGCACAGATACGCAGTATTTT.

V usage is TRBV30 and J usage is TRBJ1-4; D might be TRBD1 (6 bases). The germline gives CDR1 GTSNPN, CDR2 SVGIG (reference sequence). The CDR3 loop spans 15 amino acids. V lost 0 bases, J lost 11 bases, and 19 bases lay in between. CDR3 bases: TGTGCCTGGAGTGTAACGGGGGGCTCGACGTGGAAACTGTTTTTT. It encodes CAWSVTGGSTWKLFF. Filled out from reference TRBV30 and TRBJ1-4, the complete variable domain reads SQTIHQWPATLVQPVGSPLSLECTVEGTSNPNLYWYRQAAGRGLQLLFYSVGIGQISSEVPQNLSASRPQDRQFILSSKKLLLSDSGFYLCAWSVTGGSTWKLFFGSGTQLSVL.

The chain employs TRBV6-1 and TRBJ1-2; no clear D gene. V lost 7 bases and J lost 0, with 9 bases in between. Looked up from germline, CDR1 is MNHNS and CDR2 is SASEGT. There are 13 residues in the CDR3. The chain's CDR3 is CASKGSTNYGYTF. In DNA, the CDR3 is TGTGCCAGCAAAGGGAGTACTAACTATGGCTACACCTTC.

The rearrangement joins TRBV30 to TRBJ2-5, with D possibly matching TRBD2 (5 bases). V was shortened by 2 bases and J by 5 bases, with 18 bases between the two germline ends. The CDR3 sequence is 15 residues long. Germline V gives CDR1 GTSNPN, CDR2 SVGIG (reference sequence). In DNA, the CDR3 is TGTGCCTGGAGTCTAGGCGGTGAGGGTGGGGAGACCCAGTACTTC. This gives the protein CAWSLGGEGGETQYF.